In this sample, the clone carrying this T cell receptor (beta chain) turned up a few times. Its antigen is unidentified. From the reads, TCRdb called clonotypes with MiXCR, one entry per CDR3 protein. The sample includes approximately 280,000 distinct CDR3 sequences, roughly a fifth of them seen just once. V was trimmed by 3 bases and J by 3 bases, leaving 9 bases between them. The V gene's germline CDR1 is GTSNPN and CDR2 SVGIG (reference sequence). The CDR3 loop spans 13 amino acids. The record originates from a study of T cell repertoires in cytomegalovirus infection. This clonotype originated in a human donor in good health (CMV status not recorded). Some clones in this sample may be carry-over from other donors' samples. Material: cultured PBMCs, obtained from culture after CMV antigen stimulation. This chain connects TRBV30 to TRBJ1-5; possibly TRBD1 for D (5 bases). The CDR3 sequence is CAWREGSNQPQHF. CDR3 bases: TGTGCCTGGAGGGAGGGGTCCAATCAGCCCCAGCATTTT.